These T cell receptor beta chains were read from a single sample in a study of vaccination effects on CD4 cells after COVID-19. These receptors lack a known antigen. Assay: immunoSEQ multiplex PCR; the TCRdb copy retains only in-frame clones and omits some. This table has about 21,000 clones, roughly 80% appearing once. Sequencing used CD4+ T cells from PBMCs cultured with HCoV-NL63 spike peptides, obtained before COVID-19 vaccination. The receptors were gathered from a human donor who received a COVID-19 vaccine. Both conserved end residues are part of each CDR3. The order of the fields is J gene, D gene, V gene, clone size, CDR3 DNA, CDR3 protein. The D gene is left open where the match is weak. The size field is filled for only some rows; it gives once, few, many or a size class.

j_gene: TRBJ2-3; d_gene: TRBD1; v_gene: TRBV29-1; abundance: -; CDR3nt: TGCAGCGTCGCACAGGGGGCCGGCACAGATACGCAGTATTTT; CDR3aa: CSVAQGAGTDTQYF
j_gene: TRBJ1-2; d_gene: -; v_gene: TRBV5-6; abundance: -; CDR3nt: TGTGCCAGCAGCACCAAGGACAGATTTAACTATGGCTACACCTTC; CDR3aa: CASSTKDRFNYGYTF
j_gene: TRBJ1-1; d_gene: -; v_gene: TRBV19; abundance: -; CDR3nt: TGTGCCACCTGGATCCCTGGAGGGGGGATCGCTGAAGCTTTCTTT; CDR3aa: CATWIPGGGIAEAFF
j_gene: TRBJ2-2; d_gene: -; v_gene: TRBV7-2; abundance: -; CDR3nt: TGTGCCAGCAGCTTGAGGGGGGGCGAGACCGGGGAGCTGTTTTTT; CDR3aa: CASSLRGGETGELFF
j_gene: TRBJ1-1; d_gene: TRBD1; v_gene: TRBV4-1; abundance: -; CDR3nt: TGCGCCAGCAGCCAAGGGCAGGGGGTGTCAACTGAAGCTTTCTTT; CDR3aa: CASSQGQGVSTEAFF
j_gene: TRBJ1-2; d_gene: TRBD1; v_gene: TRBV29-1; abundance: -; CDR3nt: TGCAGCGTCGTGGGTTCAGGGGGCGTCGGAGGCTACACCTTC; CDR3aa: CSVVGSGGVGGYTF
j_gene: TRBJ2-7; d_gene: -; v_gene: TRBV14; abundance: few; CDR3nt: TGTGCCAGCAGCCAAGATAGGGCGCTAGCTGAAGAGCAGTACTTC; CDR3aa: CASSQDRALAEEQYF
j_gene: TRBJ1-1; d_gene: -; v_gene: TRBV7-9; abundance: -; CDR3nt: TGTGCCAGCAGCTTAGCGAGCGGGATTACTGAAGCTTTCTTT; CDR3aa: CASSLASGITEAFF
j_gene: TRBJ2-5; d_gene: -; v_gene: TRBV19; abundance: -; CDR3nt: TGTGCCAGTCTGGTCTCGTACCAAGAGACCCAGTACTTC; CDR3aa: CASLVSYQETQYF
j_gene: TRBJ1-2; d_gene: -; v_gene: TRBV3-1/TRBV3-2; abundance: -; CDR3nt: TGTGCCAGCAGCCACCGCAGGGGAGACGGCTACACCTTC; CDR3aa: CASSHRRGDGYTF
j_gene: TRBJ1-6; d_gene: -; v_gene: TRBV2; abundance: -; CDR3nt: TGTGCCAGCAGCTCCGGCCCGGGGACACTGAGGTCACCCCTCCACTTT; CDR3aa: CASSSGPGTLRSPLHF
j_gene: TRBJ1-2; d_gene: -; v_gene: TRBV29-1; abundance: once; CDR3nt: TGCAGCGTGGAACCTTCGACGGCTTATGGCTACACCTTC; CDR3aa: CSVEPSTAYGYTF
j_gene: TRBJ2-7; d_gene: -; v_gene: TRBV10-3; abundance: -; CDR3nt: TGTGCCATCAGTGTCAGGGAGCCGGGCGAGCAGTACTTC; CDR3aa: CAISVREPGEQYF
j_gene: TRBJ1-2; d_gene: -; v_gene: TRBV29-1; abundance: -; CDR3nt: TGCAGCGTTGAAGAGGGCCAGGGTCTAATCCGCTACACCTTC; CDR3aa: CSVEEGQGLIRYTF
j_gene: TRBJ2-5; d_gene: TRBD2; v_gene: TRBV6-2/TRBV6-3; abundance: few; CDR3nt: TGTGCCAGCAGCACCCGGGGGAGGGTGCGGGAGACCCAGTACTTC; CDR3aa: CASSTRGRVRETQYF
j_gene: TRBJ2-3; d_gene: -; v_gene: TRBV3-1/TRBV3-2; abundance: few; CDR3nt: TGTGCCAGCAGTCTCTTAGGAGTAAGCACAGATACGCAGTATTTT; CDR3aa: CASSLLGVSTDTQYF
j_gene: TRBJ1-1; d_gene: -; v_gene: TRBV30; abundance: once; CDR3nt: TGTGCCTGGAGAGTCCCGCGGGGGAGGGGGAAGAACACTGAAGCTTTCTTT; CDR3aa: CAWRVPRGRGKNTEAFF
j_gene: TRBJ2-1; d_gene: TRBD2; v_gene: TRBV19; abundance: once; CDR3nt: TGTGCCAGTAGTATTCAGCAGACTAGCGGGGAGCAGTTCTTC; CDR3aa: CASSIQQTSGEQFF
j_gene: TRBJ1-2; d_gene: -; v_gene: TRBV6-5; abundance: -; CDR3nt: TGTGCCAGCACCCAAACCTCGCCGCGGGGCTACACCTTC; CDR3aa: CASTQTSPRGYTF
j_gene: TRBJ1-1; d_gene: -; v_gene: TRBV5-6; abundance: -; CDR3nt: TGTGCCAGCAGCTTGGATATGAACACTGAAGCTTTCTTT; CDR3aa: CASSLDMNTEAFF
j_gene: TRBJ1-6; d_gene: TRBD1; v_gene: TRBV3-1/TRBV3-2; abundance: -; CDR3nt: TGTGCCAGCAGCCTTCGGACAGGTGATTCACCCCTCCACTTT; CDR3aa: CASSLRTGDSPLHF
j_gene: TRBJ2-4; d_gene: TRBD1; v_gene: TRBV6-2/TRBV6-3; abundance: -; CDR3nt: TGTGCCAGCAGCCTAACAGGGGGCTTCGCCAAAAACATTCAGTACTTC; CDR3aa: CASSLTGGFAKNIQYF
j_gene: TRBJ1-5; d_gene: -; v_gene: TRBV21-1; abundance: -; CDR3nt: TGTGCCAGGAAGGACACAGGGCGACTTTTTGGATTT; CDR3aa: CARKDTGRLFGF
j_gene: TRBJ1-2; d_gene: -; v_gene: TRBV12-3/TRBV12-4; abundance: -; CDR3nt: TGTGCCAGCCAGGACCTTAACTATGGCTACACCTTC; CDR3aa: CASQDLNYGYTF
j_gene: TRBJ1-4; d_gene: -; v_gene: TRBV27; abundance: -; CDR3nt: TGTGCCAGCAGCCCGGGAGCAACTAATGAAAAACTGTTTTTT; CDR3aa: CASSPGATNEKLFF
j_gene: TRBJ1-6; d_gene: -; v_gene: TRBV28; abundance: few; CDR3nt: TGTGCCAGCAGTCCCTGGAGTCAGGGAGCCCCCGGTGAGAATTCACCCCTCCACTTT; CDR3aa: CASSPWSQGAPGENSPLHF
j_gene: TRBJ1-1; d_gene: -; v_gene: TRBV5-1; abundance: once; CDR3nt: TGCGCCAGCAGGGGGGATAACACGAACACTGAAGCTTTCTTT; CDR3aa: CASRGDNTNTEAFF
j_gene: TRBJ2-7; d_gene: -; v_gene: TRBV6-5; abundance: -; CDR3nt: TGTGCCAGCAGCCGCGGGGCGACTCCCTACGAGCAGTACTTC; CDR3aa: CASSRGATPYEQYF
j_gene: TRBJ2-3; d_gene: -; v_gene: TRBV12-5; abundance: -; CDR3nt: TGTGCTAGTGGTTTGACCCGTACGCAGTATTTT; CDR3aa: CASGLTRTQYF
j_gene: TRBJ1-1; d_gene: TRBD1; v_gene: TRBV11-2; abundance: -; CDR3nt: TGTGCCAGCAGCTTTGGACAGGGGAACACTGAAGCTTTCTTT; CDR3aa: CASSFGQGNTEAFF
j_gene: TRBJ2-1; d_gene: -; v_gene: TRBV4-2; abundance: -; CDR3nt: TGTGCCAGCAGTCCAGGGGATTCCTACAATGAGCAGTTCTTC; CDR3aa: CASSPGDSYNEQFF
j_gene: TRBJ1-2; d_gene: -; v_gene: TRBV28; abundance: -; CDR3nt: TGTGCCAGCAGTTTTGAGGGGGTCTATGGCTACACCTTC; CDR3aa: CASSFEGVYGYTF
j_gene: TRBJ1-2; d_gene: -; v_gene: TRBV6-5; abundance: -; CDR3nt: TGTGCCAGCAATTTAGAGGGGCAGGGCAGTGGGGGCTACACCTTC; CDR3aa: CASNLEGQGSGGYTF
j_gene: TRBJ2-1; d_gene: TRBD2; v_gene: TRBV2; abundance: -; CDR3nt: TGTGCCAGCAAAGAGCGGGGGGGCTATGAGCAGTTCTTC; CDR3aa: CASKERGGYEQFF
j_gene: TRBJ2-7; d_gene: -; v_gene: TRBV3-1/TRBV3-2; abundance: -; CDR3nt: TGTGCCAGCAGTCTCAGGGGGGGCGAGCAGTACTTC; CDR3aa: CASSLRGGEQYF
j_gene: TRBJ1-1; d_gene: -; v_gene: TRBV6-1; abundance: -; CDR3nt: TGTGCCAGCAGTGAAAAAGTCGGGGTAGGCGCTTTCTTT; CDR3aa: CASSEKVGVGAFF
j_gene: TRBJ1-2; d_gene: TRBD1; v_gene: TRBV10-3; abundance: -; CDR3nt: TGTGCCATCAGTGAGAGACCGACAGGGAACCCCTATGGCTACACCTTC; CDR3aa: CAISERPTGNPYGYTF
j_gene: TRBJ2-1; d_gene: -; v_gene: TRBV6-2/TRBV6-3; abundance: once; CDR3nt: TGTGCCAGCAGTTACGTGGGCTCCTACAATGAGCAGTTCTTC; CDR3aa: CASSYVGSYNEQFF
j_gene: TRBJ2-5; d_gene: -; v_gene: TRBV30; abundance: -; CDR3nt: TGTGCCTGGAGTGTGGGCTACCAAGAGACCCAGTACTTC; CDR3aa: CAWSVGYQETQYF
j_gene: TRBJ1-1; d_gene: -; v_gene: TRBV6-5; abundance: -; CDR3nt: TGTGCCAGCACCACGGGAGGACTTAACACTGAAGCTTTCTTT; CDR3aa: CASTTGGLNTEAFF